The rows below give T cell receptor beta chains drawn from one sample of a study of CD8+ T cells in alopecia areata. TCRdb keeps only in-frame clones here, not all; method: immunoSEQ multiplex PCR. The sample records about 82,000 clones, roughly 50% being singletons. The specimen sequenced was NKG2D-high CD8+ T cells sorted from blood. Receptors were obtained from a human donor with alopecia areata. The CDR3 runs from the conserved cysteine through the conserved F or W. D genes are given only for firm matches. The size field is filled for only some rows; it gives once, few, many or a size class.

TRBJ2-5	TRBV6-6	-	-	CASSPRTLEETQYF	TGTGCCAGCAGTCCACGGACGCTTGAGGAGACCCAGTACTTC
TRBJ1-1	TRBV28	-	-	CASSLLLNTEAFF	TGTGCCAGCAGTTTACTCCTGAACACTGAAGCTTTCTTT
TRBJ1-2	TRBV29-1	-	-	CSVEGGEGYTF	TGCAGCGTTGAGGGGGGCGAAGGCTACACCTTC
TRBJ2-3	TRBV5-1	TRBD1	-	CASSLTPGQGRLDTQYF	TGCGCCAGCAGCTTAACCCCGGGACAGGGTAGATTGGATACGCAGTATTTT
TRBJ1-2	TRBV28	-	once	CASASSTGGYGYTF	TGTGCCAGCGCGTCCTCGACCGGAGGCTATGGCTACACCTTC
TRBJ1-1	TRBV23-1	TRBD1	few	CASNTHRDRAEAFF	TGCGCCAGCAACACCCATCGGGACAGGGCTGAAGCTTTCTTT
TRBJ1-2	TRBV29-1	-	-	CSVVVPGSNYGYTF	TGCAGCGTTGTCGTTCCAGGGTCTAACTATGGCTACACCTTC
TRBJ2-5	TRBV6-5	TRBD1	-	CASRDRVGETQYF	TGTGCCAGCAGAGACAGGGTGGGGGAGACCCAGTACTTC
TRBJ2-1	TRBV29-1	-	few	CSVDGGEQFF	TGCAGCGTTGATGGGGGTGAGCAGTTCTTC
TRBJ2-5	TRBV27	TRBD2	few	CASSPLAGAEETQYF	TGTGCCAGCAGTCCCCTAGCGGGAGCCGAAGAGACCCAGTACTTC
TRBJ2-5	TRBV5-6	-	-	CASSLSYQETQYF	TGTGCCAGCAGCTTGTCTTACCAAGAGACCCAGTACTTC
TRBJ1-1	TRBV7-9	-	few	CASSLGGEAFF	TGTGCCAGCAGCTTAGGCGGTGAAGCTTTCTTT